The present entry profiles one T cell receptor beta chain with its context. Its antigen has not been determined. The input lacks base qualities; no much larger clone sits a single base away. This sample is part of a study of OX40 agonist ivuxolimab in advanced cancers. As for the study more broadly: The costimulatory receptor OX40 (CD134) was targeted by ivuxolimab, a fully human IgG2 agonistic monoclonal antibody. Among the 50 to 55 dose-escalation patients, some 20 had hepatocellular carcinoma, around 15 melanoma, 9 renal cell carcinoma and 9 head and neck cancer. Peripheral TCRbeta sequencing aimed to test whether ivuxolimab altered TCR sequence diversity and caused clonal T-cell expansion. Three dose-escalation patients achieved partial responses, one with hepatocellular carcinoma and two with cutaneous melanoma. Intravenous ivuxolimab was administered to patients every 2 weeks at six dose levels: 0.01, 0.1, 0.3, 1.5, 3 and 10 mg/kg. In the dose-escalation cohort, approximately 82% of patients were male, and the mean age was approximately 60 years with a range of roughly 20 to 79. Prior anti-PD-1, anti-PD-L1 or anti-CTLA-4 therapy was permitted, and checkpoint inhibitors had been received by about 44% of dose-escalation patients. The paper covers the monotherapy dose-escalation part of the phase I ivuxolimab trial, which included N = 52 patients.

For sequencing of the TCRbeta CDR3 region, genomic DNA was extracted from the sorted cells. The immunoSEQ Assay was used to sequence the TCRbeta CDR3 regions. TCRdb holds this immuneACCESS table with in-frame rearrangements only. Some clones are missing; in checked studies, unresolved V genes explain under half, and the rest has no known cause. In this sample the table shows fewer than 85,000 clones, under 95% of which occur a single time. Together, the top ten hold 9.5% to 12% of the sample. V and J lose 0 bases and 3 bases, and a span of 6 bases separates them. CDR3 length: 15 amino acids, cysteine to phenylalanine. Solely the CDR3 DNA is kept, with 45 bases framed from the first base. From the germline V gene (reference sequence), CDR1 is MNHNY and CDR2 is SVGAGI. The trial excluded patients who had a history of autoimmune disease or were on systemic immunosuppression. In every dose cohort, peripheral blood was drawn for TCR sequencing at baseline, cycle 4 day 1, and cycle 7 day 1. The samples were drawn from a first-in-human, open-label, multicenter phase I dose-escalation trial of ivuxolimab. Adults with locally advanced or metastatic head and neck squamous cell, hepatocellular, melanoma or renal cell carcinoma were enrolled in the trial. Before TCR sequencing, CD4+ T cells and CD8+ T cells from peripheral blood were sorted into separate populations.

The full study reports these points: Antigen specificity was not determined for the clonally expanded peripheral T cells. At doses of 0.1 to 3.0 mg/kg, clonal expansion of both CD4+ and CD8+ blood T cells was observed from baseline to week 6. In the 0.1-3.0 mg/kg groups, partial responders had among the lowest normalized peripheral clonal expansion, particularly in CD8+ T cells. After ivuxolimab, CD8+ T cells had more expanded clones than CD4+ T cells on average. Low levels of normalized T-cell clonal expansion were also seen in some nonresponding patients.

This clonotype originated in an adult with an advanced solid tumor such as melanoma, head and neck, liver or kidney cancer. The material was CD4+ or CD8+ T cells sorted from blood, obtained in a trial of the OX40 agonist ivuxolimab. The chain employs TRBV6-6 and TRBJ1-6, with the D gene too uncertain to name. The nucleotide sequence reads as follows: TGTGCCAGCAGTTACTCTCCAGACTATAATTCACCCCTCCACTTT. This gives the protein CASSYSPDYNSPLHF.